This T cell receptor (beta chain) was captured in a study of tumor and adjacent non-tumor tissue in lung cancer. The CDR3 spans 16 residues. The germline CDR1 and CDR2 sequences are MNHNS and SASEGT. Three rounds of nested PCR, following a modified ARM-PCR protocol, produced the TCRbeta library. TCRdb re-derived calls from the multiplex PCR reads in MiXCR, one entry per CDR3 protein. The sample yields about 67,000 distinct CDR3 sequences, around three quarters seen once. Comment on this clonotype: At one end, the junction sequence differs from germline, possibly due to a read error.

RNA was extracted from bulk tissue without any cell sorting. The normal lung tissue was taken more than 3 cm from the tumor edge. Chemotherapy-naive patients with new lung cancer underwent thoracic surgery in China, August–late 2014. V gene TRBV6-1 combines with J gene TRBJ2-1; D unresolved. This TCR was recovered from a man aged 55 to 70 with non-small cell lung cancer. Sequencing was done on a sample of distant non-tumor lung tissue. CDR3 DNA: TGTGTCAGCAGTGAACTACAAGGAAGGAGTCGGAATCAGCAGTTCTTC. Protein product: CVSSELQGRSRNQQFF.